The following is a T cell receptor (beta chain) sequence with its context. This specimen comes from a study of shared clonotypes between healthy human individuals. This CDR3 region has 15 residues. CDR1 and CDR2 from the germline V gene are MNHEY and SMNVEV (reference sequence). Trimming cost V 6 bases and J 0 bases; bases outside gene matches: 7. Every subset's genomic DNA went evenly onto several immunoSEQ plates. Source study methods: For the immunoSEQ data, sequences were junction-only without quality scores, so filtering differed. Libraries were prepared by immunoSEQ multiplex PCR; TCRdb keeps only in-frame clonotypes and omits some of them. Clonal size and the V and J genes are those of that table, whereas D and trimming came from the DNA. The sample consists of more than 2,000,000 clones, just over 90% of them appearing once. The study drew its donors from healthy HIV-negative adults without recent acute infections or vaccinations.

This clonotype was obtained from a man aged 18 to 30 in good health. Some clones in this sample may be carry-over from other donors' samples. This rearrangement joins TRBV27 to TRBJ2-5, with 7 bases that match TRBD1. Sample: naive CD4+ T cells from PBMCs. The subset: CD45RA+ positively selected. The chain's CDR3 is CASREQGTYQETQYF. CDR3 nucleotide sequence: TGTGCCAGCAGGGAACAGGGGACGTACCAAGAGACCCAGTACTTC.